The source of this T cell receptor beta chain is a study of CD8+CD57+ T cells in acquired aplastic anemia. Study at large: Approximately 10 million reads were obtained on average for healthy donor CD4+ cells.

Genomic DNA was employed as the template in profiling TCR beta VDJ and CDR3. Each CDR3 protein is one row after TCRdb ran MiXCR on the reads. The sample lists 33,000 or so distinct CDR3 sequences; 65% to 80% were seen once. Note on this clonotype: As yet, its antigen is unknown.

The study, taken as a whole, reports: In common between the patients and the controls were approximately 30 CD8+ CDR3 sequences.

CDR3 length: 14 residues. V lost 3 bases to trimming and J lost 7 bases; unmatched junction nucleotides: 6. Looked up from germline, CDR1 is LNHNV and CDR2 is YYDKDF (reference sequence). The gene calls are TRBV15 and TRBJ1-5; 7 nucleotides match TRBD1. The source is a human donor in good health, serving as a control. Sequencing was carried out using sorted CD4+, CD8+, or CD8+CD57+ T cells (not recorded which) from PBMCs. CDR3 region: CATSREGAWQPQHF. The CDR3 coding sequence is TGTGCCACCAGCAGGGAGGGGGCCTGGCAGCCCCAGCATTTT.